The entry below gives a single T cell receptor (beta chain) sequence along with its context. The record originates from a study of blood T cell repertoires in COVID-19. V lost 1 base and J lost 7; bases outside the gene matches: 2. CDR3 size: 14 residues. CDR1 and CDR2 (germline): LNHNV, YYDKDF (reference sequence). Assay: immunoSEQ multiplex PCR; the TCRdb copy retains only in-frame clones and omits some. The table records 90,000 or so clones, 75% to 90% of them present only once. Sequenced material: peripheral blood. The TCR was taken from a man older than 75 with active or convalescent COVID-19. The chain couples TRBV15 to TRBJ2-1; 9 bases map to TRBD1. The CDR3 bases are TGTGCCACCAGCAGAGGGACAGGGGAGAATGAGCAGTTCTTC. Translating gives CATSRGTGENEQFF.